This TCR beta chain was found in a study of response to subunit inactivated influenza vaccine. Study-wide points: The authors proposed limited new T cell recruitment per seasonal influenza vaccination.

CDR3 length equals 13 residues. Germline V lookup: CDR1 DFQATT, CDR2 SNEGSKA (reference sequence). V shed 1 base and J shed 4 bases, with 10 bases lying between them. In TCRdb, the RT-PCR reads were re-called with MiXCR into one record per CDR3 protein. The table has some 180,000 distinct CDR3 sequences, about 10% seen once. The sample holds many counts of this clonotype. Its antigen is currently unknown. The receptor was derived from a man aged 45 to 65 who received an inactivated influenza vaccine. The source was non-naive T cells sorted from PBMCs, collected on the day of vaccination. The J gene is TRBJ1-2, the V gene TRBV20-1, with D possibly being TRBD1 (5 bases). In DNA form, the CDR3 reads TGCAGTGCTAGAGTGGGGGGGGTCTATGGCTACACCTTC. Amino acid sequence: CSARVGGVYGYTF.